This passage covers 8 T cell receptor beta chains from one sample sequenced in a study of blood T cell repertoires in COVID-19. The repertoire was sequenced with immunoSEQ multiplex PCR; TCRdb's copy has only in-frame clones and lacks some. Here the sample spans about 190,000 clones, around 83% being singletons. The sample comprised peripheral blood. Receptor source: a middle-aged woman with acute or convalescent COVID-19.

The gene calls are TRBV10-2 and TRBJ1-5; a possible D gene is TRBD1 (5 bases). Per the germline V gene, CDR1 is WSHSY and CDR2 is SAAADI. The germline V and J ends were trimmed by 3 bases and 6 bases, with 12 bases remaining between them. This CDR3 is built from 14 residues. The CDR3 DNA reads as TGCGCCAGCAGTGAAGGGTTAGGGGTTCAGCCCCAGCATTTT. Residues: CASSEGLGVQPQHF.

V gene TRBV27 combines with J gene TRBJ2-1, with 10 bases matching TRBD2. V shed 6 bases, J shed 10 bases, and the junction held 9 bases outside the gene matches. The CDR3 has 14 amino acids. Germline loops: CDR1 MNHEY, CDR2 SMNVEV (reference sequence). In DNA, the CDR3 is TGTGCCAGCAGAGTCAGCGGGGGGGCTCGAGAGCAGTTCTTC. Its protein product is CASRVSGGAREQFF.

This rearrangement joins TRBV12-3 or TRBV12-4 to TRBJ1-2; D remains unclear. The CDR3 spans 13 residues. The V end lost 4 bases, the J end lost 7 bases, and 13 bases lay between the germline ends. The CDR3 DNA reads TGTGCCAGCAGTTCTTCCCCGGCGGGTGGCTACACCTTC. It yields the protein CASSSSPAGGYTF.

The rearrangement uses TRBV5-1 and TRBJ1-5; 7 positions agree with TRBD1. Germline CDR1 reads SGHRS; CDR2 reads YFSETQ. The CDR3 contains 14 residues. Trimming cost V 4 bases and J 6 bases; bases outside gene matches: 7. The CDR3 DNA follows: TGCGCCAGCAGCCTAACAGGGGACGGTCAGCCCCAGCATTTT. Its translation is CASSLTGDGQPQHF.

The table lists this clone with a count of one. This sequence joins TRBV5-4 and TRBJ2-1, with TRBD2 matching 8 bases. J gave up 7 bases and V 4 bases, and 1 base lay outside the gene matches. CDR3 length: 12 residues. CDR1 SGHNT and CDR2 YYREEE come from the germline V gene (reference sequence). CDR3 DNA: TGTGCCAGCAGCCGACTAGCGAATGAGCAGTTCTTC. Its translation is CASSRLANEQFF.

V gene TRBV27 combines with J gene TRBJ2-1; 8 bases map to TRBD1. Germline trimming cut 2 bases from V and 9 bases from J; bases unmatched to any gene: 9. This CDR3 is 15 amino acids long. Germline CDR1 and CDR2: MNHEY and SMNVEV (reference sequence). The CDR3 is CASSLRGQGVSEQFF. CDR3 DNA sequence: TGTGCCAGCAGTTTACGTGGACAGGGTGTGTCTGAGCAGTTCTTC.

The rearrangement links TRBV7-2 to TRBJ2-7, with 10 positions matching TRBD1. The germline V gene has CDR1 SGHTA and CDR2 FQGNSA. The CDR3 totals 15 residues. V was pared by 2 bases and J by 5 bases, with 6 bases of the junction left unmatched. The CDR3 here is CASSLFWTGGNEQYF. The CDR3 DNA reads as TGTGCCAGCAGCTTATTCTGGACAGGGGGGAACGAGCAGTACTTC.

The CDR3 DNA follows: TGTGCCAGCAGTGAATATGGGGGGGTGGGGACGACTAGACTGGAGCAGTACTTC. Translation: CASSEYGGVGTTRLEQYF. The V call is TRBV6-1, the J call TRBJ2-7, with 7 bases aligning to TRBD2. Germline V CDR1 and CDR2: MNHNS, SASEGT. CDR3 length equals 18 residues. V was clipped by 2 bases and J by 7 bases; unmatched bases: 20.